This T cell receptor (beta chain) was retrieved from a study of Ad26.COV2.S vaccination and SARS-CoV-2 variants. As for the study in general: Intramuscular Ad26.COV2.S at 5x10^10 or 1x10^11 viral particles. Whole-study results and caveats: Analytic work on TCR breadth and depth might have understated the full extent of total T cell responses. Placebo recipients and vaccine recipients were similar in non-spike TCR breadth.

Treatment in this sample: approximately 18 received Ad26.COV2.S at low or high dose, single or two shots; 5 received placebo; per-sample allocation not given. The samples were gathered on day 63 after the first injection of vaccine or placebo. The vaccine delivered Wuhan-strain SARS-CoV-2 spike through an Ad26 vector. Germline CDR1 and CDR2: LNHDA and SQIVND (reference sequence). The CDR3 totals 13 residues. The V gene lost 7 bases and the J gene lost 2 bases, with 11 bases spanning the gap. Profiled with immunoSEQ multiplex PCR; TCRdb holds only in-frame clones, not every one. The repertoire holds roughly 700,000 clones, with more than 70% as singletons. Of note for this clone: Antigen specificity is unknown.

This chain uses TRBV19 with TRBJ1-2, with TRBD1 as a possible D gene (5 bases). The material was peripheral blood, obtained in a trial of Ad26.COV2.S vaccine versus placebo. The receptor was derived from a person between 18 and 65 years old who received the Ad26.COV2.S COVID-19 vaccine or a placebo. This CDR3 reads CASTLDRNYGYTF. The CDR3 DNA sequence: TGTGCCAGTACCCTAGACAGAAACTATGGCTACACCTTC.